This is a list of T cell receptor beta chains from one sample in a study of T cells expressing NK-cell markers. TCRdb re-called the 5' RACE reads and gives one entry per CDR3 protein, without DNA. This table holds approximately 550,000 distinct CDR3 sequences. Sequenced: blood T cells: a sorted CD56 or NKG2C T cell subset, CD4+ or CD8+ T cells, or bulk PBMC T cells (not recorded which). The receptors stem from a man aged 18 to 35 in good health. The CDR3 runs from the conserved cysteine through the conserved F or W. Fields, in order: J gene, V gene, CDR3 protein.

TRBJ2-5,TRBV9,CASSGQGSETQYF
TRBJ2-7,TRBV15,CATSRDVQWGLYEQYF
TRBJ1-4,TRBV20-1,CSARDRATRGEKLFF
TRBJ1-4,TRBV5-5,CASSLAVDRGREKLFF
TRBJ2-3,TRBV7-9,CASSPRQSDTQYF
TRBJ2-2,TRBV3-1,CASSQGLGQATGELFF
TRBJ2-3,TRBV5-5,CASSPVDPGRGTDTQYF
TRBJ2-3,TRBV29-1,CSGDWGNTQYF
TRBJ2-1,TRBV7-3,CASSSAGGPVDEQFF
TRBJ2-2,TRBV30,CAGYYRARGGELFF
TRBJ1-5,TRBV6-2/TRBV6-3,CASSYPNAGRDNQPQHF
TRBJ2-1,TRBV20-1,CSAQKPGTGVPNEQFF
TRBJ2-1,TRBV13,CATQRRGIHNEQFF
TRBJ2-1,TRBV9,CASSVALDRNNEQFF
TRBJ2-1,TRBV24-1,CATCKYNEQFF
TRBJ1-3,TRBV6-1,CASSEAGTAHDSGNTIYF
TRBJ2-2,TRBV27,CASSFATAANTGELFF
TRBJ1-4,TRBV9,CASSAPGQGSIKLFF
TRBJ1-2,TRBV9,CASSPQAGFNYGYTF
TRBJ1-2,TRBV19,CASSLTDRRRFYGYTF